The text below deals with one TCR beta chain. This clone was picked up one time. Its binding antigen is unknown. Nothing much larger sits one base from this clone, and base qualities are not available. The CDR3 holds 15 amino acids from the cysteine to the phenylalanine. Of the read, only the CDR3 DNA is kept; its 45 bases are in frame from base 1. From the germline V gene, CDR1 is MNHEY and CDR2 is SVGAGI. V is pared back by 2 bases and J by 0 bases, with 8 bases lying between the germline termini. For sequencing of the TCRbeta CDR3 region, genomic DNA was extracted from the sorted cells. TCRbeta CDR3 regions were sequenced using the immunoSEQ Assay. This is the immuneACCESS table as TCRdb keeps it, with only in-frame sequences that have V and J called. A part of the clones is gone; compared with another copy, unresolved V genes explain less than half, and the rest is unexplained. Recorded for this sample are about 16,000 clones; 70% to 90% of them occurred a single time. Around 72% of the sample lies in the top ten.

This specimen belongs to a study of OX40 agonist ivuxolimab in advanced cancers. For the study in its entirety: Ivuxolimab was an agonistic, fully human IgG2 monoclonal antibody directed against OX40 (CD134), a costimulatory receptor. Partial responses occurred in three dose-escalation patients, of whom one had hepatocellular carcinoma and two had cutaneous melanoma. Peripheral TCRbeta sequencing was intended to test whether TCR sequence diversity was altered and clonal T-cell expansion was caused by ivuxolimab. Prior anti-PD-1, anti-PD-L1 or anti-CTLA-4 therapy was permitted, and approximately 40% of dose-escalation patients had received checkpoint inhibitors. Among the approximately 54 dose-escalation patients, about 19 had hepatocellular carcinoma, around 15 melanoma, 9 renal cell carcinoma and 9 head and neck cancer. In the dose-escalation cohort, approximately 82% of patients were male, and the mean age was approximately 60 years with a range of roughly 23 to 79. Intravenous ivuxolimab was administered to patients every 2 weeks at six dose levels: 0.01, 0.1, 0.3, 1.5, 3 and 10 mg/kg. The monotherapy dose-escalation portion (N ≈ 55 patients) of the phase I ivuxolimab trial is reported in the paper. Points the paper makes about the study in general: At doses of 0.1 to 3.0 mg/kg, clonal expansion of both CD4+ and CD8+ T cells in blood was seen between baseline and week 6. In partial responders in the 0.1-3.0 mg/kg groups, normalized peripheral clonal expansion was found to be among the lowest, especially among CD8+ T cells. After ivuxolimab, more expanded clones were found on average in CD8+ T cells than in CD4+ T cells. Which antigens the clonally expanded peripheral T cells were specific for was not determined. Low levels of normalized T-cell clonal expansion were also seen in some patients who did not respond.

The trial excluded patients who had a history of autoimmune disease or were on systemic immunosuppression. Peripheral blood for TCR sequencing was collected from all dose cohorts at baseline, on cycle 4 day 1, and on cycle 7 day 1. The samples were taken from a phase I, first-in-human, multicenter, open-label dose-escalation trial of ivuxolimab. Adults with locally advanced or metastatic melanoma, renal cell carcinoma, hepatocellular carcinoma or head and neck squamous cell carcinoma were enrolled in the trial. Before TCR sequencing, CD4+ T cells and CD8+ T cells were sorted from peripheral blood as separate populations.

The receptor chain draws on TRBV6-5 and TRBJ1-5, with an unclear D gene assignment. The receptor was isolated from an adult with an advanced solid tumor such as melanoma, head and neck, liver or kidney cancer. The material was CD4+ or CD8+ T cells sorted from blood, obtained in a trial of the OX40 agonist ivuxolimab. The sequenced DNA: TGTGCCAGCAGTTACGGGCACGGTAGCAATCAGCCCCAGCATTTT. Its protein reads: CASSYGHGSNQPQHF.